This TCR beta chain was documented in a study of T cell responses to AZD1222 COVID-19 vaccine. The study, taken as a whole, reports: At baseline, seropositivity was found in only a handful of AZD1222 recipients. A mostly white British donor set with more females was recruited, and clonal diversity was possibly underestimated.

Turning to this clone: Its specificity is unknown.

Germline assignment: CDR1 SQVTM and CDR2 ANQGSEA. The CDR3 has 16 amino acids. J was trimmed by 4 bases and V by 5 bases; bases with no gene match: 16. Profiled with immunoSEQ multiplex PCR; TCRdb holds only in-frame clones, not every one. The repertoire holds roughly 140,000 clones, approximately 90% seen once, with 1.5% to 2% in the top ten. The chain couples TRBV29-1 to TRBJ1-2; 7 nucleotides match TRBD1. The starting material was peripheral blood, obtained on day 0 of AZD1222 vaccination. The TCR was taken from an adult in good health. CDR3 sequence reads: CSVPASKGAHLYGYTF. CDR3 bases: TGCAGCGTTCCCGCCAGCAAGGGGGCCCACCTCTATGGCTACACCTTC.